This T cell receptor (beta chain) was identified in a study of shared clonotypes between healthy human individuals. This CDR3 comprises 15 residues. V lost 2 bases to trimming and J lost 3 bases, with 13 bases between them. From germline, CDR1 is ENHRY and CDR2 SYGVKD. Clones were read by immunoSEQ multiplex PCR, and TCRdb kept only the in-frame ones, dropping some. The repertoire holds fewer than 350,000 clones, with around nine tenths as singletons. The clonotype was recovered from a man aged 18 to 29 in good health. V usage is TRBV10-3 and J usage is TRBJ1-2; D might be TRBD1 (6 bases). Material for sequencing was memory CD8+ T cells sorted from blood. Indicated subset: CD45RO+ cells pooled with CCR7-negative TemRA cells. The CDR3 loop reads CAISEMAGVYYGYTF. The CDR3 DNA follows: TGTGCCATCAGTGAGATGGCAGGGGTTTACTATGGCTACACCTTC.